The sample holds a few counts of the clone carrying this T cell receptor (beta chain). Its antigen remains unidentified. The data were obtained in a study of identical twins. A universal primer site arose from template switching, and cDNA bore unique molecular identifiers. TCRdb analysed the 5' RACE reads with MiXCR anew, one entry per CDR3 protein. The sample lists about 690,000 distinct CDR3 sequences, 5.5% to 7.5% occurring once. Findings and caveats of the study: Models predicted too little out-of-frame TCR alpha sharing in monozygotic twins. Insertions were reduced in abundant cord blood beta clonotypes but not in memory repertoires.

The CDR3 loop spans 12 amino acids. Per the germline V gene, CDR1 is MNHEY and CDR2 is SVGEGT. Trimming pared 8 bases from V and 0 bases from J, leaving 5 bases between. The chain combines TRBV6-2 or TRBV6-3 with TRBJ2-4; D is unresolved. The origin of this receptor is a young man in good health. The sequenced material came from naive T cells sorted from blood. The DNA of the CDR3 is TGTGCCAGCGGAGTAGCCAAAAACATTCAGTACTTC. The encoded protein is CASGVAKNIQYF.